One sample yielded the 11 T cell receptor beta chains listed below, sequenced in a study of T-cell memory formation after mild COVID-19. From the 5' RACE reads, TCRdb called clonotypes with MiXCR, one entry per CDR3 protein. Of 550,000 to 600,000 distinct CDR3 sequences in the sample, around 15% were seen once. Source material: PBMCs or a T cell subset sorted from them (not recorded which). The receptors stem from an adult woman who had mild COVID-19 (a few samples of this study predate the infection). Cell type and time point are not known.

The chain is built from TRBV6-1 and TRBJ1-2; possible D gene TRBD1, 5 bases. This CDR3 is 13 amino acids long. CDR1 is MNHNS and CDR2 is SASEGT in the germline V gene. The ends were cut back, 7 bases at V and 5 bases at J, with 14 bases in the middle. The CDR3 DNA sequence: TGTGCCAGCACCGGGACTCAGGCGTATGGCTACACCTTC. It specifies CASTGTQAYGYTF.

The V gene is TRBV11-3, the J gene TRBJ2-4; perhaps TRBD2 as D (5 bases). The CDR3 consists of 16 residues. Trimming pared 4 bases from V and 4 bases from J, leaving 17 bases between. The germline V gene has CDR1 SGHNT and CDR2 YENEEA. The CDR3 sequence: CASSSRAVTAKNIQYF. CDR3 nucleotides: TGTGCCAGCAGCTCAAGAGCGGTAACGGCTAAAAACATTCAGTACTTC.

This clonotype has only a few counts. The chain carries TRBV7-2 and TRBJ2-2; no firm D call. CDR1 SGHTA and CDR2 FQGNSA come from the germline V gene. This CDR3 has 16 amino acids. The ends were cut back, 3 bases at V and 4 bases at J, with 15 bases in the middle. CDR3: CASSLGVTVGTGELFF. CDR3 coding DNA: TGTGCCAGCAGCTTGGGCGTAACCGTAGGCACCGGGGAGCTGTTTTTT.

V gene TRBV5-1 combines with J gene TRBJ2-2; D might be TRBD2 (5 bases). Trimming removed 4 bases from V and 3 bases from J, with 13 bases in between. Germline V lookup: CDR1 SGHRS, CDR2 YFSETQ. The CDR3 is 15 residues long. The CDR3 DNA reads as TGCGCCAGCAGCCACAGCCCCGGGGACACCGGGGAGCTGTTTTTT. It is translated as CASSHSPGDTGELFF.

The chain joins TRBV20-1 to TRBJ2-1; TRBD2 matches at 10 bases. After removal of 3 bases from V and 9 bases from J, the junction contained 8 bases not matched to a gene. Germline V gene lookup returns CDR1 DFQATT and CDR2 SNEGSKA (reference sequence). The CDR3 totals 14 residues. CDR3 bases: TGCAGTGCTAGGTTAGGAGCGGGAGGGTCTGAGCAGTTCTTC. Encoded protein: CSARLGAGGSEQFF.

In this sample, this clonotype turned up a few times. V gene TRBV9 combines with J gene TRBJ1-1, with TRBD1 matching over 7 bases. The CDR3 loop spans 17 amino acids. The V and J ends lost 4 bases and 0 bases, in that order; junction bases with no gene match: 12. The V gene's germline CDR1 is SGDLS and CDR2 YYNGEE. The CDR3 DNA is TGTGCCAGCAGCACCCGACAGGGTACTGGGGTGAACACTGAAGCTTTCTTT. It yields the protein CASSTRQGTGVNTEAFF.

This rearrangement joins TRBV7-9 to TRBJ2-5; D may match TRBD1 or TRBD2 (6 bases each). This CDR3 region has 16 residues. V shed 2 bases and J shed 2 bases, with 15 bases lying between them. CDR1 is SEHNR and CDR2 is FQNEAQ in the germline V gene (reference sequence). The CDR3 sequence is CASSLWGARYQETQYF. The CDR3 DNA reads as TGTGCCAGCAGCTTATGGGGGGCCCGGTATCAAGAGACCCAGTACTTC.

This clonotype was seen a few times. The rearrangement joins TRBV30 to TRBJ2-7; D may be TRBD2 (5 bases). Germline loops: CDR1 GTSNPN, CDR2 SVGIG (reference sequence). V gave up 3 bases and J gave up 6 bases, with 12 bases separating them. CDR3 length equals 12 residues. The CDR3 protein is CAWRPRGGEQYF. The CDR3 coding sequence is TGTGCCTGGAGGCCACGGGGTGGCGAGCAGTACTTC.

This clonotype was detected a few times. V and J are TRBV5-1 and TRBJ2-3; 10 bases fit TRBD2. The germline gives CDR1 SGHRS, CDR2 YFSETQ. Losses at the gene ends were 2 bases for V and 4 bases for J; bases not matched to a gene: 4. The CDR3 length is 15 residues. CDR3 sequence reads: CASSLLAGRSDTQYF. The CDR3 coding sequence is TGCGCCAGCAGCTTACTAGCGGGGCGGTCAGATACGCAGTATTTT. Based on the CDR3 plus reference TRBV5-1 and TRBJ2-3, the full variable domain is KAGVTQTPRYLIKTRGQQVTLSCSPISGHRSVSWYQQTPGQGLQFLFEYFSETQRNKGNFPGRFSGRQFSNSRSEMNVSTLELGDSALYLCASSLLAGRSDTQYFGPGTRLTVL.

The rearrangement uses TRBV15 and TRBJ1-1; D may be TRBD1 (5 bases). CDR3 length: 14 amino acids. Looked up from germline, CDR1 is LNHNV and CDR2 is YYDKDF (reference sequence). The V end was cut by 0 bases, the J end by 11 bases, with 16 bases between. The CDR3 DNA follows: TGTGCCACCAGCAGAGATCAGGGTCCCGAAGTGGCTTTCTTT. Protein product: CATSRDQGPEVAFF.

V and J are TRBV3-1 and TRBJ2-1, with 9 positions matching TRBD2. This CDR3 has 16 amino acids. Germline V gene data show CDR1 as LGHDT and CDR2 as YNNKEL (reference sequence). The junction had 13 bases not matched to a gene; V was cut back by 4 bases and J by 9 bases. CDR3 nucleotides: TGTGCCAGCAGCCCTGGAGGGCGGGGGGGTAGGATTGAGCAGTTCTTC. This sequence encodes CASSPGGRGGRIEQFF.